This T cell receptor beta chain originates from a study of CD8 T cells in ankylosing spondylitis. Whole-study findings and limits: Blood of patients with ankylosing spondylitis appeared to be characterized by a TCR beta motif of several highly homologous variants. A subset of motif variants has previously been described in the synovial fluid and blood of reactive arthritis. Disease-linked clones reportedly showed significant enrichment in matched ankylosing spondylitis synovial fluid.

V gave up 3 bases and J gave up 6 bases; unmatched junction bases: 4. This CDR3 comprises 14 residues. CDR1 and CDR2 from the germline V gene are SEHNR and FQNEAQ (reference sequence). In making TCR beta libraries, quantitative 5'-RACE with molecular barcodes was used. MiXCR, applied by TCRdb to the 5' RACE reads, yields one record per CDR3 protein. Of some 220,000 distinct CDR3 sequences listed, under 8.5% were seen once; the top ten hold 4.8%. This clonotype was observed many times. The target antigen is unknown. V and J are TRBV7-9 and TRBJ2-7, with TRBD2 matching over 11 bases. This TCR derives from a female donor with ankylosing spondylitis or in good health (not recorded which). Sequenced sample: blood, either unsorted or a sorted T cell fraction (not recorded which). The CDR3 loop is CASSFLAGGGEQYF. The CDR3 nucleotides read TGTGCCAGCAGCTTCCTAGCGGGAGGCGGCGAGCAGTACTTC.